This T cell receptor (beta chain) was identified in a study of blood T cell repertoires in COVID-19. In the study overall: Samples taken during acute and convalescent COVID-19 were collected in the United States, Italy and Spain. T cells, B-cell-depleted T cells, or PBMCs supplied cDNA or gDNA.

The CDR3 contains 16 residues. Authors' data handling: Reference gene primer amplification gave estimated nucleated cell counts. Clones were sequenced by immunoSEQ multiplex PCR, and TCRdb holds only the in-frame ones, with some missing. V, J and clone size reflect that table, while D and trimming were determined from the DNA. The repertoire holds approximately 75,000 clones, with roughly 90% as singletons. The TCR sequence derives from a man between 60 and 75 years old with acute or convalescent COVID-19. Material for sequencing was peripheral blood. The chain recombines TRBV21-1 with TRBJ2-2; TRBD2, the D gene given by the table, was not confirmed from the DNA. TRBV21-1 is reported as a pseudogene. In nucleotides, the CDR3 is TGTGCCAGCAGCAAACGTGGGGGAGGAAAAACCGGGGAGCTGTTTTTT. Amino acid sequence: CASSKRGGGKTGELFF.